This entry describes one T cell receptor beta chain. The sample comes from a study of control samples from healthy donors and cancer patients. Some clones are missing from TCRdb's copy, which holds only in-frame ones; the method was immunoSEQ multiplex PCR. The repertoire holds 100,000 to 150,000 clones, with around 87% as singletons. The V gene's germline CDR1 is SGHNT and CDR2 YYREEE (reference sequence). The CDR3 totals 15 residues. The V and J ends lost 4 bases and 0 bases, in that order; junction bases with no gene match: 4. The rearrangement uses TRBV5-4 and TRBJ1-1; 9 positions agree with TRBD1. Sequencing was done on a sample of blood. The origin of this receptor is a man aged 40-49 years in good health. The CDR3 here is CASSPQGALNTEAFF. CDR3 nucleotides: TGTGCCAGCAGCCCACAGGGGGCACTGAACACTGAAGCTTTCTTT.